The 22 T cell receptor beta chains reported below all come from one sample, sequenced in a study of low-dose radiotherapy and immunotherapy resistance in tumors (dated by TCRdb to between 2020 and 2023). This specimen's time point label, interpreted: after trial treatment. What this sample's treatment or condition label stands for: LDRT plus nivolumab, ipilimumab, low-dose cyclophosphamide and aspirin (RACIN trial). The listed sequencing device is Illumina HiSeq 2500. Superscript III and a set of TRAV- and TRBV-specific primers were used to synthesize first-strand cDNA, so that both TCRalpha and TCRbeta chains were covered. TCRs were amplified with Phusion for about 18 PCR cycles using a constant-region primer together with the adapter attached to the V primers. Using fastp trimming at Q25 and MiXCR clonotype assembly, TCRdb reanalyzed the public sequencing data and kept in-frame beta chains. Entries are consolidated by CDR3 protein sequence, retaining the most common genes and DNA. The sample table holds approximately 100,000 distinct CDR3 sequences, of which about a fifth were seen once. The ten largest clonotypes hold roughly 4% of the sample.

The sequences come from PBMCs, collected after low-dose radiotherapy plus immunotherapy. These TCRs come from a male donor with prostate cancer.

Many counts were recorded for this clonotype. The rearrangement joins TRBV27 to TRBJ2-2, with TRBD1 matching over 9 bases. CDR3 length: 16 residues. Trimming cost V 8 bases and J 4 bases; bases outside gene matches: 11. Germline loops: CDR1 MNHEY, CDR2 SMNVEV (reference sequence). The CDR3: CASHWTGDTGTGELFF. In DNA, the CDR3 is TGTGCCAGCCATTGGACAGGGGATACAGGCACCGGGGAGCTGTTTTTT.

This clonotype showed up many times. The chain uses TRBV20-1 and TRBJ2-1, with D possibly being TRBD1 (6 bases). The CDR3 has 14 residues. CDR1 and CDR2 from the germline V gene are DFQATT and SNEGSKA (reference sequence). Trimming left V 4 bases short and J 3 bases short, with 13 bases between. CDR3 nucleotide sequence: TGCAGTGCTACCGGGACAAAAAACTACAATGAGCAGTTCTTC. Protein product: CSATGTKNYNEQFF.

This clonotype has ten or more counts. V gene TRBV13 combines with J gene TRBJ2-7, with 9 bases lining up with TRBD1. V was clipped by 5 bases and J by 7 bases; unmatched bases: 18. The CDR3 loop spans 17 amino acids. Germline CDR1 and CDR2: PRHDT and FYEKMQ (reference sequence). As DNA, the CDR3 is TGTGCCAGCAGCCCCCAGAGTTGGGACAGGGATCTGGGGGAGCAGTACTTC. Its protein is CASSPQSWDRDLGEQYF.

Only one count was recorded for this clonotype. No DNA is shown, since the ends of the CDR3 on it are uncertain; the CDR3 is the one TCRdb lists. The chain has TRBV6-2 or TRBV6-3 and TRBJ1-4; the table's TRBD1 call for D was not verified on the DNA. The germline gives CDR1 MNHEY, CDR2 SVGEGT. The CDR3 spans 15 amino acids, including both terminal residues. The CDR3 protein is CASSETGGSEKLFFF.

This clonotype was recorded at least ten times. The V gene is TRBV6-5, the J gene TRBJ1-6; D unresolved. The CDR3 length is 14 residues. V was pared by 10 bases and J by 2 bases, with 12 bases between. Germline values: CDR1 MNHEY, CDR2 SVGAGI. The CDR3 loop reads CATMGETYNSPLHF. The CDR3 nucleotides read TGTGCCACCATGGGAGAGACCTATAATTCACCCCTCCACTTT.

V usage is TRBV29-1 and J usage is TRBJ2-3; no reliable D call. The germline CDR1 and CDR2 sequences are SQVTM and ANQGSEA. Trimming took 3 bases from V and 1 from J, leaving 11 bases between them. This CDR3 region has 14 residues. CDR3 protein: CSVEGSGGTDTQYF. The CDR3 bases are TGCAGCGTTGAGGGTAGTGGGGGCACAGATACGCAGTATTTT.

This clonotype has more than one count but fewer than ten. This likely came from a read error, as a far larger clone is one base away. The V and J genes are TRBV20-1 and TRBJ2-5, with 10 bases identical to TRBD2. V dropped 6 bases and J dropped 11; count of bases not matched to a gene: 12. This CDR3 comprises 13 residues. CDR1 and CDR2 (germline): DFQATT, SNEGSKA (reference sequence). In nucleotides, the CDR3 is TGCAGTGCGCGAGCGGGGGGGCGGAATGAGCAGTACTTC. Encoded protein: CSARAGGRNEQYF.

The chain employs TRBV27 and TRBJ2-7; TRBD2 might be the D (5 bases). Germline CDR1 and CDR2: MNHEY and SMNVEV (reference sequence). V lost 8 bases to trimming and J lost 3 bases, with 14 bases between them. The CDR3 runs 13 residues. The CDR3 coding sequence is TGTGCCAGCTCCTCTCCGGGATTCTACGAGCAGTACTTC. As protein: CASSSPGFYEQYF.

This clonotype was detected ten times or more. V is TRBV12-3 or TRBV12-4 and J is TRBJ1-4; the D is unclear. Trimming took off 1 base at V and 6 bases at J, with 6 bases between the two ends. This CDR3 has 13 residues. The CDR3 reads CASSLGGYEKLFF. DNA for the CDR3: TGTGCCAGCAGTTTAGGGGGTTATGAAAAACTGTTTTTT.

This clonotype was found many times. This chain uses TRBV12-3 or TRBV12-4 with TRBJ2-1; perhaps TRBD1 as D (6 bases). V lost 7 bases to trimming and J lost 9 bases, with 22 bases between them. This CDR3 has 15 residues. CDR3 DNA sequence: TGTGCCAGCATCGACCCGGGGCAGGGGTTTGGTGAGCAGTTCTTC. This codes for CASIDPGQGFGEQFF.

The sample holds many counts of this clonotype. The chain joins TRBV19 to TRBJ1-1; no firm D call. Trimming took 5 bases from V and 3 from J, leaving 7 bases between them. Germline CDR1 and CDR2: LNHDA and SQIVND (reference sequence). The CDR3 is 12 amino acids. CDR3 nucleotides: TGTGCCAGTAGTGTGGGATACACTGAAGCTTTCTTT. This encodes CASSVGYTEAFF.

This clonotype was detected a few times. The chain carries TRBV28 and TRBJ2-3; 10 nucleotides agree with TRBD1. Germline V lookup: CDR1 MDHEN, CDR2 SYDVKM. The CDR3 runs to 15 residues. Trimming removed 7 bases from V and 6 bases from J; junction bases left unmatched: 10. CDR3 residues: CASMIRDRGQDTQYF. The CDR3 DNA reads as TGTGCCAGCATGATCCGGGACAGGGGCCAGGATACGCAGTATTTT.

This clonotype showed up many times. The chain couples TRBV18 to TRBJ1-4; 7 positions agree with TRBD1. In germline, CDR1 is KGHSH, CDR2 LQKENI. The CDR3 contains 15 residues. The V and J ends lost 2 bases and 5 bases, in that order; junction bases with no gene match: 5. CDR3 bases: TGTGCCAGCTCACCATGGGACAGAGGGAATGAAAAACTGTTTTTT. It is translated as CASSPWDRGNEKLFF.

Regarding this clonotype: A read error likely explains this, since a far larger clone differs by one base. This chain connects TRBV14 to TRBJ2-7; 13 nucleotides line up with TRBD2. V was clipped by 2 bases and J by 7 bases; unmatched bases: 11. Looked up from germline, CDR1 is SGHDN and CDR2 is FVKESK. The CDR3 is made up of 17 amino acids. The CDR3 loop reads CASSQPKTSGGPNEQYF. The CDR3 region has the DNA TGTGCCAGCAGCCAACCCAAGACTAGCGGGGGGCCTAATGAGCAGTACTTC.

This clonotype was seen only once. The rearrangement links TRBV3-1 to TRBJ1-1, with TRBD1 matching 9 bases. The CDR3 runs 14 residues. Germline values: CDR1 LGHDT, CDR2 YNNKEL (reference sequence). The junction had 4 bases not matched to a gene; V was cut back by 3 bases and J by 5 bases. The CDR3 loop reads CASSQRQGETEAFF. The CDR3 DNA follows: TGTGCCAGCAGCCAGCGACAGGGGGAGACTGAAGCTTTCTTT.

To note about this clonotype: A single base is all that separates this from a far larger clone, so a read error is likely. Here the CDR3 DNA reads TGTGCCAGCAGTCGGGCAGGGAGCTCCTACGAGCAGTACTTC. Translating gives CASSRAGSSYEQYF. This sequence joins TRBV6-2 or TRBV6-3 and TRBJ2-7; either TRBD1 or TRBD2 may supply D (5 bases each). V was trimmed by 5 bases and J by 0 bases, leaving 11 bases between them. CDR1 is MNHEY and CDR2 is SVGEGT in the germline V gene. This CDR3 spans 14 amino acids.

This clonotype was seen ten or more times. The chain combines TRBV6-6 with TRBJ1-2; D is possibly TRBD1 (6 bases). Trimming removed 5 bases from V and 4 bases from J, with 14 bases in between. The CDR3 spans 14 residues. The germline V gene has CDR1 MNHNY and CDR2 SVGAGI (reference sequence). The CDR3 DNA is TGTGCCAGCAGTACGGGGGCAGGGGCCTATGGCTACACCTTC. The encoded protein is CASSTGAGAYGYTF.

This clonotype was recorded a few times. The chain has TRBV5-4 and TRBJ2-4; D gene uncertain. CDR3 length: 16 residues. Per the germline V gene, CDR1 is SGHNT and CDR2 is YYREEE (reference sequence). V dropped 3 bases and J dropped 0 bases, with 13 bases sitting between them. CDR3 nucleotide sequence: TGTGCCAGCAGCTACAGCGAGGAGTTAGCCAAAAACATTCAGTACTTC. The encoded protein is CASSYSEELAKNIQYF.

This clonotype was seen repeatedly, ten times or more. J is TRBJ1-2 and V is TRBV5-1, with D hard to call. Trimming cost V 0 bases and J 5 bases, with 14 bases left between them. This CDR3 region has 15 residues. Germline CDR1 and CDR2: SGHRS and YFSETQ. DNA of the CDR3: TGCGCCAGCAGCTTGGCGGAGGGCGGGTGGTATGGCTACACCTTC. Protein product: CASSLAEGGWYGYTF. Based on the CDR3 plus reference TRBV5-1 and TRBJ1-2, the full variable domain is KAGVTQTPRYLIKTRGQQVTLSCSPISGHRSVSWYQQTPGQGLQFLFEYFSETQRNKGNFPGRFSGRQFSNSRSEMNVSTLELGDSALYLCASSLAEGGWYGYTFGSGTRLTVV.

This clonotype was recorded at least ten times. This rearrangement joins TRBV6-2 or TRBV6-3 to TRBJ1-4; 9 nucleotides agree with TRBD1. J gave up 8 bases and V 7 bases, and 17 bases lay outside the gene matches. CDR1 is MNHEY and CDR2 is SVGEGT in the germline V gene. CDR3 length equals 17 residues. CDR3 amino acids: CASIRTGEPEVGEKLFF. The CDR3 nucleotides are TGTGCCAGCATTCGGACAGGGGAGCCGGAGGTCGGCGAAAAACTGTTTTTT.

This clonotype was seen repeatedly, ten times or more. The chain is built from TRBV5-4 and TRBJ1-1; TRBD1 aligns across 10 bases. Germline V lookup: CDR1 SGHNT, CDR2 YYREEE (reference sequence). The CDR3 sequence is 15 residues long. V lost 2 bases, J lost 1 base, and 2 bases stayed unmatched. The CDR3 coding sequence is TGTGCCAGCAGCTTAAGGGACAGGGGGAACACTGAAGCTTTCTTT. Translation: CASSLRDRGNTEAFF.

This clonotype was counted many times. The V gene is TRBV6-2 or TRBV6-3, the J gene TRBJ2-1; D perhaps matches TRBD1 (5 bases). V lost 2 bases and J 8 bases, leaving 22 bases between the germline ends. There are 17 residues in the CDR3. Germline CDR1 reads MNHEY; CDR2 reads SVGEGT. The CDR3 region is CASSYHLGRGYGDEQFF. The CDR3 DNA reads as TGTGCCAGCAGTTACCACCTGGGAAGGGGTTATGGAGATGAGCAGTTCTTC.